The clone carrying this T cell receptor (beta chain) was picked up a small number of times. In unsorted samples, genomic DNA was obtained using around 100 million PBMCs. This sample is part of a study of shared clonotypes between healthy human individuals. V was clipped by 0 bases and J by 2 bases; unmatched bases: 6. There are 16 residues in the CDR3. The germline gives CDR1 LNHNV, CDR2 YYDKDF (reference sequence). Generated by immunoSEQ multiplex PCR, the TCRdb table keeps only in-frame clones and is missing some. Among some 490,000 clones listed, over 75% were seen once. The chain has TRBV15 and TRBJ2-7; 8 positions match TRBD1. The specimen was PBMCs. The clonotype comes from a woman in her forties in good health. Some clones in this sample may be carry-over from other donors' samples. As DNA, the CDR3 is TGTGCCACCAGCAGAGATCTGGCAGGGGGCACCTACGAGCAGTACTTC. Translation: CATSRDLAGGTYEQYF.